This T cell receptor (beta chain) was documented in a study of cytomegalovirus exposure and HLA in healthy donors. Both 60 Vbeta primers and 13 Jbeta primers went into the PCR. TCRdb keeps only in-frame clones here, not all; method: immunoSEQ multiplex PCR. Seen in this sample are some 200,000 clones; the ten most common clones hold about 1.1%. On this clone: What it binds is unknown.

Findings of the study overall: HLA restriction was apparent for most CMV-associated TCR beta chains in a later analysis. TRBV6-2, TRBV6-3 and other indistinguishable V segments were excluded.

The V segment lost 5 bases and the J segment 0 bases; nucleotides outside the gene matches: 15. Germline V lookup: CDR1 SGHRS, CDR2 YFSETQ. The CDR3 spans 20 residues. This clonotype originated in a girl aged 2 to 9 in good health and CMV-seropositive. Sequenced input: PBMCs. This chain connects TRBV5-1 to TRBJ2-1; 12 bases match TRBD2. CDR3 loop: CASSPTRLAGVPLSYNEQFF. The CDR3 DNA reads as TGCGCCAGCAGTCCGACCCGACTAGCGGGAGTCCCCCTCTCCTACAATGAGCAGTTCTTC.